One sample yielded the 26 T cell receptor beta chains listed below, sequenced in a study of regulatory T cells in long-lasting Graves disease. iRepertoire HTBI primers and Arm-PCR of CDR3 regions built TCR beta libraries. TCRdb reprocessed the multiplex PCR reads via MiXCR and lists one record per CDR3 protein. The sample lists hundreds of thousands of distinct CDR3 sequences, 15% to 20% occurring once. The time point: newly diagnosed GD, antithyroid drugs for less than 3 months. The TCR library was made from RNA that had been extracted from PBMCs in TRIzol. Another study also made use of these data, one on T cells in Graves' hyperthyroidism and ophthalmopathy.

The specimen was peripheral blood mononuclear cells (PBMCs), collected at new diagnosis, from a patient treated with antithyroid drugs. The receptors originated from a woman aged 35-65 years with Graves disease.

The table lists this clonotype with many counts. The J gene is TRBJ1-1, the V gene TRBV13; D gene uncertain. The CDR3 loop spans 13 amino acids. The germline V gene has CDR1 PRHDT and CDR2 FYEKMQ (reference sequence). Trimming took 2 bases from V and 2 from J, leaving 6 bases between them. CDR3 nucleotide sequence: TGTGCCAGCAGCTTATTGGCAAACACTGAAGCTTTCTTT. This gives the protein CASSLLANTEAFF.

Many counts were recorded for this clonotype. The V gene is TRBV12-5, the J gene TRBJ2-7, with D perhaps assigned TRBD1 or TRBD2 (5 bases each). This CDR3 region has 14 residues. V shed 1 base and J shed 2 bases, with 9 bases lying between them. Germline assignment: CDR1 LGHNT and CDR2 FRNRAP. The CDR3 loop is CASGLGDGTYEQYF. The DNA of the CDR3 is TGTGCTAGTGGTTTGGGGGACGGCACCTACGAGCAGTACTTC.

This clonotype was recorded many times. This chain uses TRBV7-9 with TRBJ2-7; D is ambiguous. The CDR3 sequence is 13 residues long. The germline V and J ends were trimmed by 0 bases and 5 bases, with 8 bases remaining between them. Germline assignment: CDR1 SEHNR and CDR2 FQNEAQ (reference sequence). Here the CDR3 reads CASSLALSDEQYF. The DNA of the CDR3 is TGTGCCAGCAGCTTAGCGCTTTCGGACGAGCAGTACTTC.

The chain couples TRBV30 to TRBJ2-1, with 9 bases that match TRBD1. Trimming at V came to 5 bases and at J to 8 bases, leaving 13 bases not matched to a gene. Per germline, CDR1 GTSNPN and CDR2 SVGIG (reference sequence). This CDR3 contains 15 residues. The DNA for the CDR3 is TGTGCCTGGTATGGACCCCGGACAGGGGAGGATGAGCAGTTCTTC. Translated: CAWYGPRTGEDEQFF. Variable domain in full (rest from reference TRBV30 and TRBJ2-1): SQTIHQWPATLVQPVGSPLSLECTVEGTSNPNLYWYRQAAGRGLQLLFYSVGIGQISSEVPQNLSASRPQDRQFILSSKKLLLSDSGFYLCAWYGPRTGEDEQFFGPGTRLTVL.

This clonotype appeared a few times. The genes are TRBV2 and TRBJ2-7; no firm D call. The V end was cut by 7 bases, the J end by 3 bases, with 10 bases between. Germline CDR1 and CDR2: SNHLY and FYNNEI. The CDR3 contains 12 residues. In DNA, the CDR3 is TGTGCCAGCACGTCTGGCAGCTACGAGCAGTACTTC. It encodes CASTSGSYEQYF.

This clonotype has ten or more counts. The chain couples TRBV19 to TRBJ2-5; the D is unclear. The CDR3 has 14 amino acids. V was shortened by 5 bases and J by 4 bases, with 14 bases between the two germline ends. Germline values: CDR1 LNHDA, CDR2 SQIVND (reference sequence). For the CDR3, the DNA is TGTGCCAGTAGTGCCCTAAGGGTTGGAGAGACCCAGTACTTC. Translating gives CASSALRVGETQYF.

The V gene is TRBV12-3 or TRBV12-4, the J gene TRBJ2-3; D is possibly TRBD2 (6 bases). V gave up 8 bases and J gave up 0 bases, with 12 bases separating them. This CDR3 is built from 14 residues. CDR3 in amino acids: CASGGTVSTDTQYF. The CDR3 region has the DNA TGTGCCAGCGGAGGGACGGTTAGCACAGATACGCAGTATTTT.

This clonotype turned up a few times. This rearrangement joins TRBV4-1 to TRBJ2-4, with TRBD1 matching 7 bases. Trimming at V came to 0 bases and at J to 0 bases, leaving 2 bases not matched to a gene. The CDR3 loop spans 16 amino acids. Germline CDR1 reads MGHRA; CDR2 reads YSYEKL. The CDR3 loop is CASSQDRGLAKNIQYF. CDR3 nucleotide sequence: TGCGCCAGCAGCCAAGACAGGGGGTTAGCCAAAAACATTCAGTACTTC.

The sample holds many counts of this clonotype. This chain joins TRBV25-1 and TRBJ1-2, with D perhaps matching TRBD1 (5 bases). The CDR3 extends over 13 amino acids. Per germline, CDR1 MGHDK and CDR2 SYGVNS. V shed 4 bases and J shed 3 bases, with 9 bases lying between them. The CDR3 loop reads CASSAGRDYGYTF. The CDR3 DNA reads as TGTGCCAGCAGTGCTGGCAGGGACTATGGCTACACCTTC.

This clonotype came up many times. The chain has TRBV2 and TRBJ2-5, with 9 bases fitting TRBD2. Germline CDR1 reads SNHLY; CDR2 reads FYNNEI. The CDR3 runs to 15 residues. V dropped 5 bases and J dropped 7; count of bases not matched to a gene: 11. CDR3 in DNA: TGTGCCAGCAGTAGACCGCGGGGGGGCCCGGGGACCCAGTACTTC. It translates to CASSRPRGGPGTQYF.

In its sample, this clonotype was seen many times. The chain has TRBV2 and TRBJ2-7, with 7 bases that match TRBD1. J gave up 0 bases and V 2 bases, and 1 base lay outside the gene matches. Looked up from germline, CDR1 is SNHLY and CDR2 is FYNNEI. The CDR3 contains 14 residues. DNA for the CDR3: TGTGCCAGCAGTGAAACAGGGGCCTCCTACGAGCAGTACTTC. Translating gives CASSETGASYEQYF. The full variable domain, rest sourced from reference TRBV2 and TRBJ2-7, is EPEVTQTPSHQVTQMGQEVILRCVPISNHLYFYWYRQILGQKVEFLVSFYNNEISEKSEIFDDQFSVERPDGSNFTLKIRSTKLEDSAMYFCASSETGASYEQYFGPGTRLTVT.

The rearrangement uses TRBV7-3 and TRBJ1-1, with 7 bases matching TRBD1. Germline V gives CDR1 SGHTA, CDR2 FQGTGA. The V and J ends lost 8 bases and 6 bases, in that order; junction bases with no gene match: 27. This CDR3 has 19 residues. The CDR3 DNA reads TGTGCCAGCTCACCTCCCGCAGACCGGACAGGCCCTTTTTTGTCTGAAGCTTTCTTT. Its translation: CASSPPADRTGPFLSEAFF.

This clonotype has a count of ten or more. The genes are TRBV5-8 and TRBJ1-1; TRBD1 matches 7 bases. V shed 0 bases, J shed 0 bases, and the junction held 5 bases outside the gene matches. The CDR3 totals 16 residues. Germline loops: CDR1 SGHTS, CDR2 YDEGEE. The CDR3 loop is CASSLGNRGLNTEAFF. DNA for the CDR3: TGTGCCAGCAGCTTGGGAAACAGGGGACTGAACACTGAAGCTTTCTTT.

This chain links TRBV6-6 with TRBJ2-3; D might be TRBD1 (5 bases). The CDR3 runs to 21 residues. V was pared by 0 bases and J by 0 bases, with 25 bases between. Germline V lookup: CDR1 MNHNY, CDR2 SVGAGI (reference sequence). CDR3 nucleotides: TGTGCCAGCAGTTACTCGAGAAGTCTCCTGGACGGACAAATTAGCACAGATACGCAGTATTTT. It specifies CASSYSRSLLDGQISTDTQYF.

The sample holds many counts of this clonotype. J is TRBJ1-1 and V is TRBV12-3 or TRBV12-4, with TRBD1 matching over 8 bases. The CDR3 spans 16 residues. J lost 4 bases, V lost 3 bases, and 10 bases had no gene match. CDR3 nucleotides: TGTGCCAGCAGTTTCTCGGACAGGGTGGATGGCACTGAAGCTTTCTTT. Amino acid sequence: CASSFSDRVDGTEAFF.

A note on this clonotype: At one end, the junction sequence differs from germline, possibly due to a read error. The V gene is TRBV3-1, the J gene TRBJ2-2; weak D call: TRBD2 (6 bases). Germline V gene sequence: CDR1 LGHDT, CDR2 YNNKEL (reference sequence). This CDR3 region has 15 residues. The CDR3 coding sequence is TGTGCCAGCAGCCCCCTCGCATGGGGCACCGGGGGGCTGTTTTTT. Amino acids: CASSPLAWGTGGLFF.

This clonotype was seen many times. The chain links TRBV5-1 to TRBJ2-2; D might be TRBD1 (5 bases). Looked up from germline, CDR1 is SGHRS and CDR2 is YFSETQ. The CDR3 runs 15 residues. V was cut by 3 bases and J by 3 bases, with 12 bases left in between. The CDR3 DNA is TGCGCCAGCAGCTGGAACAGGAGATACACCGGGGAGCTGTTTTTT. Encoded protein: CASSWNRRYTGELFF. Combining the CDR3 with reference TRBV5-1 and TRBJ2-2 gives the whole variable domain KAGVTQTPRYLIKTRGQQVTLSCSPISGHRSVSWYQQTPGQGLQFLFEYFSETQRNKGNFPGRFSGRQFSNSRSEMNVSTLELGDSALYLCASSWNRRYTGELFFGEGSRLTVL.

Comments on this clonotype: A much bigger clone sits one base away, suggesting this may be a read error. The CDR3 here is CASSPGQVVLSEANVLTF. The CDR3 DNA reads as TGTGCCAGCAGCCCGGGACAGGTCGTGCTTTCTGAGGCCAACGTCCTGACTTTC. This chain links TRBV12-3 or TRBV12-4 with TRBJ2-6; 8 bases align to TRBD1. This CDR3 region has 18 residues.

The V and J genes are TRBV5-1 and TRBJ2-5; the D is unclear. CDR3 length: 14 amino acids. Deletions cut 2 bases from V and 2 bases from J, with 10 bases between. Germline assignment: CDR1 SGHRS and CDR2 YFSETQ. CDR3 nucleotides: TGCGCCAGCAGCTTCGACGTAGTACAAGAGACCCAGTACTTC. It yields the protein CASSFDVVQETQYF. Complete variable domain (other parts from reference TRBV5-1 and TRBJ2-5): KAGVTQTPRYLIKTRGQQVTLSCSPISGHRSVSWYQQTPGQGLQFLFEYFSETQRNKGNFPGRFSGRQFSNSRSEMNVSTLELGDSALYLCASSFDVVQETQYFGPGTRLLVL.

V is TRBV10-3 and J is TRBJ1-4; 7 bases fit TRBD1. The germline gives CDR1 ENHRY, CDR2 SYGVKD. V was clipped by 4 bases and J by 4 bases; unmatched bases: 6. This CDR3 spans 15 amino acids. CDR3 DNA: TGTGCCATCAGTGTCAACCCAGGGGGTAATGAAAAACTGTTTTTT. Its protein product is CAISVNPGGNEKLFF.

The chain combines TRBV14 with TRBJ1-1, with TRBD1 matching 8 bases. The CDR3 totals 18 residues. V gave up 2 bases and J gave up 4 bases; unmatched junction bases: 15. Germline CDR1 SGHDN, CDR2 FVKESK. In nucleotides, the CDR3 is TGTGCCAGCAGCCAAAGATACGGGAGGACAGGGAGGTTCACTGAAGCTTTCTTT. This translates into CASSQRYGRTGRFTEAFF.

With respect to this clonotype: A much bigger clone sits one base away, suggesting this may be a read error. The chain uses TRBV18 and TRBJ2-3, with unresolved D. The CDR3 consists of 13 residues. Germline V gene lookup returns CDR1 KGHSH and CDR2 LQKENI. V was clipped by 5 bases and J by 6 bases, with 12 bases between them. The CDR3 loop reads CASSRTHPDTQYF. Written as DNA, the CDR3 is TGTGCCAGCTCAAGAACCCACCCGGATACGCAGTATTTT.

This clonotype has ten or more counts. The chain recombines TRBV2 with TRBJ2-7; a possible D gene is TRBD1 (6 bases). CDR1 and CDR2 from the germline V gene are SNHLY and FYNNEI. V lost 1 base and J lost 0, with 10 bases in between. This CDR3 comprises 15 residues. The CDR3 nucleotides read TGTGCCAGCAGTGAAGGGACAGCAGACTCCTACGAGCAGTACTTC. It yields the protein CASSEGTADSYEQYF.

This clonotype was observed many times. The V call is TRBV18, the J call TRBJ2-3; D possibly matches TRBD1 or TRBD2 (5 bases each). From germline, CDR1 is KGHSH and CDR2 LQKENI. CDR3 length equals 14 residues. The V and J ends lost 0 bases and 4 bases respectively, with 8 bases between them. The chain's CDR3 is CASSPPGAADTQYF. CDR3 DNA: TGTGCCAGCTCACCACCCGGGGCCGCAGATACGCAGTATTTT. Filled out from reference TRBV18 and TRBJ2-3, the complete variable domain reads NAGVMQNPRHLVRRRGQEARLRCSPMKGHSHVYWYRQLPEEGLKFMVYLQKENIIDESGMPKERFSAEFPKEGPSILRIQQVVRGDSAAYFCASSPPGAADTQYFGPGTRLTVL.

The count of this clonotype is one. The CDR3 DNA reads TGTGCCAGTAGTAGACAGACCGGGGAGCTGTTTTTT. It encodes CASSRQTGELFF. This rearrangement joins TRBV19 to TRBJ2-2, with a tentative D call TRBD1 (5 bases). The ends were cut back, 4 bases at V and 5 bases at J, with 5 bases in the middle. The CDR3 is 12 amino acids. Germline V lookup: CDR1 LNHDA, CDR2 SQIVND (reference sequence).

Turning to this clonotype: Germline and junction disagree at one end, which may indicate a read error. In DNA, the CDR3 is TGTGCCCCCAGTATCGGAGATATGAGCACAGATACGCAGTATTTT. This gives the protein CAPSIGDMSTDTQYF. The V and J genes are TRBV24-1 and TRBJ2-3; no clear D gene. Germline V gives CDR1 KGHDR, CDR2 SFDVKD. CDR3 length equals 15 residues.